In its sample, the clone carrying this T cell receptor beta chain was seen a few times. The antigen remains unidentified. The CDR3 is 14 residues long. Germline lookup yields CDR1 LNHDA and CDR2 SQIVND (reference sequence). Trimming removed 5 bases at V and 2 bases at J, with 11 bases between. These data belong to a study of CD8+ T cells in alopecia areata. Study observations and caveats: Higher clonality was seen in lesional scalp than in normal scalp, especially in alopecia totalis/universalis.

TCR sequencing used cDNA made by reverse transcription of extracted RNA. Profiling relied on immunoSEQ multiplex PCR, and the TCRdb table lists in-frame clones only, not all of them. Among about 200,000 clones, 56% were seen once, and the ten largest hold nearly 5%. The authors sorted CD4+ and CD8+ T cells from PBMCs. V usage is TRBV19 and J usage is TRBJ2-3, with D tentatively TRBD1 (6 bases). This sequence originates from a human donor in good health. What was sequenced was CD8+ T cells sorted from blood. The CDR3 region is CASSSTGITDTQYF. The CDR3, as DNA: TGTGCCAGTAGTTCGACAGGTATCACAGATACGCAGTATTTT. Supplemented by reference TRBV19 and TRBJ2-3, the full variable domain reads DGGITQSPKYLFRKEGQNVTLSCEQNLNHDAMYWYRQDPGQGLRLIYYSQIVNDFQKGDIAEGYSVSREKKESFPLTVTSAQKNPTAFYLCASSSTGITDTQYFGPGTRLTVL.